This T cell receptor (beta chain) was documented in a study of cytomegalovirus exposure and HLA in healthy donors (dated by TCRdb to about 2017). For context, the study as a whole: An earlier analysis of under 600 of the donors reported more than 250 Gb of sequence data and roughly 100 million unique TCR beta sequences from about 179 million T cells. An early release covering some 640 HLA-typed donors comprised about 300 gigabases of sequencing data and 85 million or so unique TCR sequences. The genetic ancestry cluster associated with self-reported Caucasian donors included 81% of the roughly 390 genotyped donors. The study aimed to test whether cataloging public T cell receptors could reveal signatures of past pathogen exposure. The study profiled the T cell repertoires of 666 subjects by immunosequencing and related them to cytomegalovirus serostatus. In addition to the first cohort of 650 to 750 subjects, a separate validation cohort of under 150 different subjects was used. To predict cytomegalovirus infection status, the study combined high-throughput TCR immunosequencing, statistical association of individual TCRs with disease status, and machine learning. To study patterns of TCR occurrence, a later analysis re-analyzed previously published TCR beta repertoires from 666 donors and added high-resolution HLA genotyping. Rather than drawing on any new phenotypic data, the later analysis identified candidate immune exposures from TCR beta sequences and the way those sequences occurred across donors. In an earlier analysis of roughly 540 of the donors, high-throughput TCR beta sequencing was used to judge whether each TCR beta V gene segment behaved as functional or pseudogenic. Alongside the repertoire data, information on donor age, sex, ethnicity and CMV serostatus was compiled. A later genetic analysis used genome-wide SNP genotypes for about 60% of the roughly 700 donors, treating that subset as a discovery cohort. All discovery cohort repertoires had been generated using a single sequencing platform. Both class I and class II loci were covered by HLA typing, at four-digit resolution. Typing coverage differed by locus: A, B, C, DRB1 and DQB1 were typed in about 629-640 donors, DQA1 in about 550, DPA1 in some 570, and DPB1 in roughly 470. Roughly 5 DR-DQ haplotypes were handled as single units for association and clustering, since linkage in the cohort was strong. Among 398 genotyped donors of the cohort, an average of around 250,000 unique TCR beta nucleotide sequences was sequenced per donor, of which about 18% were non-productive. Study-level results and caveats: In an earlier analysis of roughly 500 of the donors, most TCR beta V segments appeared in productive rearrangements about 87% or about 30% of the time, broadly matching IMGT annotations. According to a later analysis, TCR association rates differed among HLA loci, with DRB1 alleles showing the most associated TCRs and HLA-C alleles showing the fewest. Because HLA typing was unavailable for some donors at each locus, only the typed subset was used in association tests. Immune exposure information for the cohort was limited to CMV serostatus. Approximately 18 rarely observed V segments, including chromosome 9 orphons, were excluded from the earlier analysis of a few hundred of the donors because counts were too low. In a later genetic analysis, fewer N-insertions in productive TCRs were reported among donors in an Asian-associated ancestry cluster than the roughly 670-donor mean. While some public TCRs were present in many individuals, most TCR sequences turned up only very rarely across donors. In a later analysis, several top co-occurrence clusters were reported to appear linked to parvovirus B19, influenza, CMV and Epstein-Barr virus. According to a later analysis, most CMV-associated TCR beta chains appeared to be HLA-restricted, and the HLA associations seemed to be driven largely by CMV exposure. In a later genetic analysis, a missense DCLRE1C variant was associated with V-gene and J-gene trimming of TCR beta chains, and the association was replicated in an independent cohort. The authors suggested that the approach could potentially be generalized to other disease states and immunological phenotypes. Only TCR beta chains were sequenced in this cohort, and the absence of alpha or paired-chain data limited detectable features. In a later analysis, HLA-associated TCR beta chains showed more clonal expansion and lower generation probabilities than non-associated chains that were equally common. In both the original and validation cohorts, the classifier was reported to diagnose cytomegalovirus status with high specificity and sensitivity. When HLA alleles, especially DR and DQ, strongly co-occurred, TCR associations were difficult to assign to individual alleles. A group of highly shared sequence variants was considered likely to be a technical artifact of the sequencing pipeline. In vitro tests confirmed that a few of the cytomegalovirus-associated TCR beta chains recognize cytomegalovirus antigens. The 87-base-pair reads could not distinguish some IMGT-functional V segments, including TRBV6-2 and TRBV6-3, so those segments were excluded. In the study, 164 TCR beta chains were listed as associated with cytomegalovirus. A further reported finding was that TCR beta sequences accurately predicted the HLA-A and HLA-B alleles for most subjects in the first cohort. Correlated functional status among segregating V segments might be attributable to linkage disequilibrium, but an unknown experimental factor could not be ruled out. Specific HLA alleles were associated with over 15,000 TCR beta sequences at a false discovery rate of 0.05 in a later analysis. Roughly uniform sequencing depth across donors was assumed in presence/absence analyses, although this assumption may not hold.

The cohort was made up of 500 to 850 healthy bone marrow donors. Cohort members were all nominally healthy when sampled, although unrecorded immune exposures were likely present. The donor tested CMV seropositive and was one of the 289 seropositive cohort members. Every donor gave a peripheral blood sample, and the peripheral blood mononuclear cells from that sample were used for TCR beta sequencing. Genomic DNA was extracted from the blood cell samples with the Qiagen DNeasy Blood Extraction Kit. This clone was counted once. This receptor's antigen is unknown. It has no much larger one-base neighbor in the sample; base qualities were not kept. Library preparation employed the immunoSEQ multiplex PCR assay. The multiplex PCR relied on a mix of 60 forward primers for TCR Vbeta segments and 13 reverse primers for TCR Jbeta segments. Amplification of the CDR3 region of rearranged TCR beta genes was performed with a multiplex PCR assay on genomic DNA. The Illumina HiSeq System was used to sequence the amplified TCR beta libraries as 87-base-pair reads. The source study handled its data this way. Across the 600 to 700 repertoires, a later analysis counted about 81 million unique TCR beta chains, 8.5 million to 12 million of which were shared by at least two donors. Raw reads were error-corrected and collapsed into unique sequences with a nearest-neighbor algorithm that merged closely related sequences to remove PCR and sequencing errors. To assign V, D and J gene segments, CDR3 sequences were aligned to IMGT reference sequences. For a sequence to be retained, a match of at least six nucleotides to both a V gene segment and a J gene segment was required. Rearrangements were called productive when the CDR3 lacked stop codons and stayed in frame with V and J; all others were non-productive. CDR3 was defined according to IMGT convention as the region running from the second conserved V-encoded cysteine to the conserved J-encoded phenylalanine. The earlier analysis of about 620 of the donors excluded sequences that lacked an unambiguous match to a single V gene segment. In an earlier analysis of a few hundred of the donors, V segments were called functional above 56.7% productive rearrangements and were called segregating when the between-donor standard deviation exceeded 5%. A statistical classification framework was developed to diagnose cytomegalovirus status using the catalog of TCR beta chain sequences. In a later analysis, V and J genes were assigned by comparing TCR nucleotide sequences against IMGT/GENE-DB human TR gene sequences. In a later analysis, CDR3 sequences and most-parsimonious VDJ recombination scenarios were assigned using the TCRdist pipeline. In a later analysis, each TCR beta chain was defined by its CDR3 amino acid sequence together with its V-gene family, and reads without a unique V-gene family were excluded. A later analysis removed 500 to 650 highly shared, low-generation-probability nucleotide sequences to deal with suspected cross-contamination and a sequencing artifact. In a later analysis, a clonal expansion index was calculated for each public chain from normalized within-repertoire ranks of inferred template counts. A later analysis computed generation probabilities with a VDJ recombination model fitted to out-of-frame rearrangements, and checked the results against IGoR. In a later analysis, TCR-TCR, TCR-HLA and TCR-CMV co-occurrence was scored with hypergeometric tests, and a repertoire-size bias correction was applied to TCR pairs. False discovery rates were estimated in a later analysis by permuting HLA or CMV assignments 20 times. A later analysis grouped co-occurring TCRs with DBSCAN, adding TCRdist sequence similarity when clustering within HLA-allele-positive subsets. For co-occurrence clustering, repertoires with fewer than 30,000 or more than 120,000 public chains were excluded, along with 4 to 6 repertoires with anomalous nucleotide sharing. TCRdb obtained this table from immuneACCESS and retained in-frame rearrangements with V and J assigned. These tables miss some clones; where compared with another copy, unresolved V genes account for less than half of the shortfall, and the remainder is unexplained. V, J and clone size reflect that table, while D and trimming were determined from the DNA. In this sample the table shows about 43,000 clones, 63% of which occur a single time. 12% of the sample goes to the ten largest clones.

CDR1 and CDR2, per the germline V gene, are SNHLY and FYNNEI. V loses 8 bases, J loses 7 bases, and the germline ends lie 15 bases apart. The CDR3, cysteine through phenylalanine, is 12 amino acids long. Left in the record is the CDR3 DNA by itself, 36 bases read in frame from the first base. The sequenced sample consisted of PBMCs. The clonotype was recovered from a man aged 55 to 70 in good health and CMV-seropositive. The chain is encoded by TRBV2 joined to TRBJ2-7, and possibly TRBD2, on 7 matching bases. DNA sequence: TGTGCCAGCTCCGAGGGGGGGTGGGAGCAGTACTTC. This sequence encodes CASSEGGWEQYF.